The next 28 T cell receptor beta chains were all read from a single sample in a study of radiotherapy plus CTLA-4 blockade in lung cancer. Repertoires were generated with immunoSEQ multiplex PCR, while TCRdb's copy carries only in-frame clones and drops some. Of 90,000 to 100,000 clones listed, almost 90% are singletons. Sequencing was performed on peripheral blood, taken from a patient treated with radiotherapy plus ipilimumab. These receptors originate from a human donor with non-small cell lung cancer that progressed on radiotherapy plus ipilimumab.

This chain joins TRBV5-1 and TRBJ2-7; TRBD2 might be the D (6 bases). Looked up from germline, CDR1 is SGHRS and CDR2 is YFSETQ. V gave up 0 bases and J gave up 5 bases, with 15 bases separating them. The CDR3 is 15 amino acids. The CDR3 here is CASSLERAGMNEQYF. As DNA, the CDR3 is TGCGCCAGCAGCTTGGAGAGGGCGGGGATGAACGAGCAGTACTTC.

This CDR3 is CASSSVGGGELFF. CDR3 bases: TGTGCCAGCAGTTCCGTAGGGGGAGGGGAGCTGTTTTTT. The J gene is TRBJ2-2, the V gene TRBV25-1; D perhaps matches TRBD1 (6 bases). The CDR3 contains 13 residues. V lost 5 bases and J lost 8, with 12 bases in between. The V gene's germline CDR1 is MGHDK and CDR2 SYGVNS.

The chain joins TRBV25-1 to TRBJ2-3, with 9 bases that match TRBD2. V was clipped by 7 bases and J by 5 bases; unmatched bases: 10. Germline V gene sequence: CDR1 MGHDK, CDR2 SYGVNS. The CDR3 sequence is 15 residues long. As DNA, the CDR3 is TGTGCCAGCATTGGGGCGGGAGGGCCAGGAGATACGCAGTATTTT. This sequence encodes CASIGAGGPGDTQYF.

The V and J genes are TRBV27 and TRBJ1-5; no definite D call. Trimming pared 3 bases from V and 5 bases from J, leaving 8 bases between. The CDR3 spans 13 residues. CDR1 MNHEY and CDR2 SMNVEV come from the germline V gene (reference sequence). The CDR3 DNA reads TGTGCCAGCAGTTTGTATAGAGATCAGCCCCAGCATTTT. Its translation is CASSLYRDQPQHF.

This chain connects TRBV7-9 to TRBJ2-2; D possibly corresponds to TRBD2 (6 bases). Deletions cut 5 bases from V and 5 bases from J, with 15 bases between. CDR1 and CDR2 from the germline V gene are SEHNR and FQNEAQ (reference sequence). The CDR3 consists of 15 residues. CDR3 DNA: TGTGCCAGCAGCGCTCCGGGAGTATCGACCGGGGAGCTGTTTTTT. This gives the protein CASSAPGVSTGELFF.

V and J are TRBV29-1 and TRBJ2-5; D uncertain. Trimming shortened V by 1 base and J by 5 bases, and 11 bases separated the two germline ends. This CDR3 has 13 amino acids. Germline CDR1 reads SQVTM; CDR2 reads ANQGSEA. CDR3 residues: CSVEVIQGETQYF. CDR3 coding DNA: TGCAGCGTTGAAGTAATCCAAGGGGAGACCCAGTACTTC.

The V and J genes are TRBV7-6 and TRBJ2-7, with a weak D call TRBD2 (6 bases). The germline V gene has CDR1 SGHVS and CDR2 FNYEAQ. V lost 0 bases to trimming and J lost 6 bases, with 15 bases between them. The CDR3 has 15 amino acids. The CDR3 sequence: CASSLAGLRSGEQYF. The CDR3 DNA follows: TGTGCCAGCAGCTTAGCGGGACTTCGATCGGGCGAGCAGTACTTC.

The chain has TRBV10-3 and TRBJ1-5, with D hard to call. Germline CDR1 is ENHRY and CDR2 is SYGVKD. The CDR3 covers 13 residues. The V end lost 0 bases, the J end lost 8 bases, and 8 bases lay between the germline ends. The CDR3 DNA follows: TGTGCCATCAGTGAGTCGACGGTTGAGCCCCAGCATTTT. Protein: CAISESTVEPQHF.

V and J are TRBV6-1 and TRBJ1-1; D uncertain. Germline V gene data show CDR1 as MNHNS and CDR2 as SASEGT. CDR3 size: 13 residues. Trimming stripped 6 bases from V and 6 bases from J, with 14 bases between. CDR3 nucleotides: TGTGCCAGCAGCATAATCGGAGGCTCTGAAGCTTTCTTT. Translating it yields CASSIIGGSEAFF.

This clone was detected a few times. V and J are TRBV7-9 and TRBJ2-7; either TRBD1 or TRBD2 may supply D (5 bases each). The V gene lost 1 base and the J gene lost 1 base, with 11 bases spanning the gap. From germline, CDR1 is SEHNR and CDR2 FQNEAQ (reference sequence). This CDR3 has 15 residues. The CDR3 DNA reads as TGTGCCAGCAGCTTAGGGGGGACCTCTTCCTACGAGCAGTACTTC. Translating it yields CASSLGGTSSYEQYF.

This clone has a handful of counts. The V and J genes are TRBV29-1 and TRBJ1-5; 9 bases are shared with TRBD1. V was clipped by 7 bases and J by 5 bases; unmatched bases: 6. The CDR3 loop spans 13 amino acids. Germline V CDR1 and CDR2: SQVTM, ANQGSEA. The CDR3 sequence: CSAGTGLDQPQHF. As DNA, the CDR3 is TGCAGCGCCGGGACAGGGTTGGATCAGCCCCAGCATTTT. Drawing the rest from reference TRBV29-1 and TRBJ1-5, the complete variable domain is SAVISQKPSRDICQRGTSLTIQCQVDSQVTMMFWYRQQPGQSLTLIATANQGSEATYESGFVIDKFPISRPNLTFSTLTVSNMSPEDSSIYLCSAGTGLDQPQHFGDGTRLSIL.

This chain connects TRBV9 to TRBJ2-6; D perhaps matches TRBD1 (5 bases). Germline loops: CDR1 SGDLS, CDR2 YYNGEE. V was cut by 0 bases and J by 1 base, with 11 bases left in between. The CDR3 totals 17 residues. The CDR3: CASSVDYRSSGANVLTF. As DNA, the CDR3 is TGTGCCAGCAGCGTAGACTACAGGTCATCTGGGGCCAACGTCCTGACTTTC.

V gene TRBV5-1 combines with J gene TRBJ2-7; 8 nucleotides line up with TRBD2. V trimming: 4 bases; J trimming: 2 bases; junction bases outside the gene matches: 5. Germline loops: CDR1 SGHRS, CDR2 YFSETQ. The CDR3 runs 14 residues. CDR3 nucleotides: TGCGCCAGCAGCACTACCGGGGGGGCCTACGAGCAGTACTTC. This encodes CASSTTGGAYEQYF.

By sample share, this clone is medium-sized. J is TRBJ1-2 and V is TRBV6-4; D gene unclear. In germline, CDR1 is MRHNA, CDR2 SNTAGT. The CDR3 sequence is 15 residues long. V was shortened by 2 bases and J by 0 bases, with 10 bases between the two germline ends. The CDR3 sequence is CASSDTRGANYGYTF. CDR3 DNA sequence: TGTGCCAGCAGTGACACCCGGGGAGCTAACTATGGCTACACCTTC.

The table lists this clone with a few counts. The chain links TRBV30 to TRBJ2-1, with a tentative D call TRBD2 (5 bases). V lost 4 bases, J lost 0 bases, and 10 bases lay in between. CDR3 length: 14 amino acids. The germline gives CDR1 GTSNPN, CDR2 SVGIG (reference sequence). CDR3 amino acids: CAWNRESSYNEQFF. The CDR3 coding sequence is TGTGCCTGGAACCGGGAAAGCTCCTACAATGAGCAGTTCTTC.

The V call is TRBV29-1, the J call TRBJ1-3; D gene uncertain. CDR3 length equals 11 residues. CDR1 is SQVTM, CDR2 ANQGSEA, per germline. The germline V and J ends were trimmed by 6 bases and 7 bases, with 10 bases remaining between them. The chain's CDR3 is CSVLTANTIYF. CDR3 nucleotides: TGCAGCGTACTGACGGCCAACACCATATATTTT. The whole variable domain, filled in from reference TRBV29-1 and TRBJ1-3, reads SAVISQKPSRDICQRGTSLTIQCQVDSQVTMMFWYRQQPGQSLTLIATANQGSEATYESGFVIDKFPISRPNLTFSTLTVSNMSPEDSSIYLCSVLTANTIYFGEGSWLTVV.

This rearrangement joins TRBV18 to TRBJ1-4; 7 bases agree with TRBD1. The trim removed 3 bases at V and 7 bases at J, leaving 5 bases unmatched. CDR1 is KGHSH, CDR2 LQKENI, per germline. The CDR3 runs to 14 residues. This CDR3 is CASSPDRVVEKLFF. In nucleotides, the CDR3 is TGTGCCAGCTCACCCGACAGGGTGGTTGAAAAACTGTTTTTT.

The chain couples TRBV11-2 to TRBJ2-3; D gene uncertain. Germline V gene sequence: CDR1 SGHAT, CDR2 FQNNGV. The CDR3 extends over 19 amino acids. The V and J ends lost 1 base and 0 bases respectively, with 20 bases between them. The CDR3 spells CASSLVGRIVSESTDTQYF. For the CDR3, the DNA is TGTGCCAGCAGCTTAGTGGGCAGGATCGTGTCGGAGAGCACAGATACGCAGTATTTT.

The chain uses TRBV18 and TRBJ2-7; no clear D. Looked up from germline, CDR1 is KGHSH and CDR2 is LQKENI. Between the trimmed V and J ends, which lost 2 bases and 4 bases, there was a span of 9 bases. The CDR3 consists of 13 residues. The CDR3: CASSPTNGYEQYF. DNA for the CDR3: TGTGCCAGCTCACCAACAAACGGGTACGAGCAGTACTTC.

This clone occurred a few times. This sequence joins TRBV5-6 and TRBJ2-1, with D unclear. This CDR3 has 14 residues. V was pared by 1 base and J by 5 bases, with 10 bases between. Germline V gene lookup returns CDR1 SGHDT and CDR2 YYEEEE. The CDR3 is CASSLLSMNNEQFF. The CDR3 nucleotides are TGTGCCAGCAGCTTGTTGAGTATGAACAATGAGCAGTTCTTC.

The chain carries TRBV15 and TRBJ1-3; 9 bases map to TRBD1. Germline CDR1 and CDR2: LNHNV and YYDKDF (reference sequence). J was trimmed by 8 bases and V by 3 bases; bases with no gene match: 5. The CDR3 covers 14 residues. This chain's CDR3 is CATSSGQGWDTIYF. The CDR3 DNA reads TGTGCCACCAGCAGCGGACAGGGGTGGGACACCATATATTTT.

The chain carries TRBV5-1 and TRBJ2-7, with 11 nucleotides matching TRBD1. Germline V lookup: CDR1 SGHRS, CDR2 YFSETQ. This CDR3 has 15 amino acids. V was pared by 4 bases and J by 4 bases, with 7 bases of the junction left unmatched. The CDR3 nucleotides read TGCGCCAGCAGCCTTGGACAGGGGGCCTTTTACGAGCAGTACTTC. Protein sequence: CASSLGQGAFYEQYF.

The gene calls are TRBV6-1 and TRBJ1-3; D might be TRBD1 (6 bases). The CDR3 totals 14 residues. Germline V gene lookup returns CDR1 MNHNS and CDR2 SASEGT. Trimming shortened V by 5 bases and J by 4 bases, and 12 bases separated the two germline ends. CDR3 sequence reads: CASSPQGPGNTIYF. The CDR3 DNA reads TGTGCCAGCAGTCCACAGGGACCGGGAAACACCATATATTTT.

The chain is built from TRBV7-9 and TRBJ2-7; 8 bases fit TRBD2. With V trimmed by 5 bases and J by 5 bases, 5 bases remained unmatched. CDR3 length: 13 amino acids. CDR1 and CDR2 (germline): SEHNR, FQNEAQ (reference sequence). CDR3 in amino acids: CASSRSGGNEQYF. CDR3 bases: TGTGCCAGCAGCCGCTCGGGGGGGAACGAGCAGTACTTC.

CDR3 nucleotides: TGCGCCAGCAGCTTGGGGCGGGAGAGAACGAGCTCCTACAATGAGCAGTTCTTC. This translates into CASSLGRERTSSYNEQFF. This chain connects TRBV5-1 to TRBJ2-1; TRBD2 aligns across 7 bases. After removal of 0 bases from V and 0 bases from J, the junction contained 9 bases not matched to a gene. Germline V gene lookup returns CDR1 SGHRS and CDR2 YFSETQ. The CDR3 loop spans 18 amino acids.

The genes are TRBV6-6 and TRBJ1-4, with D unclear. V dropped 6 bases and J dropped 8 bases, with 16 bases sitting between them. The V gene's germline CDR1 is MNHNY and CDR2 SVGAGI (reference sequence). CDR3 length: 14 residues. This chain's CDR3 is CASSDNSLVEKLFF. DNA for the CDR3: TGTGCCAGCAGCGACAATTCTCTTGTGGAAAAACTGTTTTTT.

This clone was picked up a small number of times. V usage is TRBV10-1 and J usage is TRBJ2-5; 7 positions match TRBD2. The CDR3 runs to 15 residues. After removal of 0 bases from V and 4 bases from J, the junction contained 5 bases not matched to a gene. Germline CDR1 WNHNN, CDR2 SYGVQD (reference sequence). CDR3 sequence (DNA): TGCGCCAGCAGTGAGTCGATGCGGGGGTCAGAGACCCAGTACTTC. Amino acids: CASSESMRGSETQYF.

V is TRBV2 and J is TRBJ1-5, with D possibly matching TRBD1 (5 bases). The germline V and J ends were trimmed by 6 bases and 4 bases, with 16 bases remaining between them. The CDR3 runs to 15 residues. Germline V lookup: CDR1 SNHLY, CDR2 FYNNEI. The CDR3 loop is CASRRIKGPNQPQHF. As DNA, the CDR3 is TGTGCCAGCAGGCGTATCAAGGGGCCTAATCAGCCCCAGCATTTT.